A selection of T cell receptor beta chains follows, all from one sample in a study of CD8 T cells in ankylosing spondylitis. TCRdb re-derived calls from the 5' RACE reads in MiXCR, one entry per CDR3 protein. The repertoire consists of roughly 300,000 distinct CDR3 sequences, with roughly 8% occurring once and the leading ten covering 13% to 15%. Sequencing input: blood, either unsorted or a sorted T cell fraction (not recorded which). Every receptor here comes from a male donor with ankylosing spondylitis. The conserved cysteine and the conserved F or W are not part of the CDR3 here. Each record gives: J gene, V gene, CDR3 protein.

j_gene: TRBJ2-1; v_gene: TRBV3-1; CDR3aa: ASSQGWTSGSGEQF
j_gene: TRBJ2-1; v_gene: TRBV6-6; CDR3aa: ASSSMKYNEQF
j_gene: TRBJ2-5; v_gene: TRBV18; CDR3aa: ASSPPDRVQETQY
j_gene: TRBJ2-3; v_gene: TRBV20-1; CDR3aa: SARQGSIDTQY
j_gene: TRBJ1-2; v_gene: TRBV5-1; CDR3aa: ASSLGQGTGGYT
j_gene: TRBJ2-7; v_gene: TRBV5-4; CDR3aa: ASSFGTGINEQY
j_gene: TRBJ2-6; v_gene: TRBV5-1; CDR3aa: ASSWGQGALLSGANVLT
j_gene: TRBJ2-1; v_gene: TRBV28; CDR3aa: ASQDNYNEQF
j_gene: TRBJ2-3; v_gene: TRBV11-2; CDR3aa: ASSLRPTQPGTYFTDTQY
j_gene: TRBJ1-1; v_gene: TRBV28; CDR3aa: ASSLQRKNTEAF
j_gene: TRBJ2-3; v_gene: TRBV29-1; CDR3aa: SVEPGQGTDTQY
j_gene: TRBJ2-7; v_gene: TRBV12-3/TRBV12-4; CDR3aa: ASSLETSGTYEQY
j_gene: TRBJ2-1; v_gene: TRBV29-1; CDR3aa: SVGGWNNEQF
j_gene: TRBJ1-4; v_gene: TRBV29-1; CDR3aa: SVDVGSNEKLF
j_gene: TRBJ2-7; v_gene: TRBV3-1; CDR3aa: ASSQAGREQY
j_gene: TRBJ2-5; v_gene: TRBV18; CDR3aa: ASSPIAGEETQY
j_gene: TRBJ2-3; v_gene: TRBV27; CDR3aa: ASSWDLADTQY
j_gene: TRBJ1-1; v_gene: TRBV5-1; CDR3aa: ASSGRDSSMNTEAF
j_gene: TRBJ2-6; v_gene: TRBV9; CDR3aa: ASSIRTAGANVLT
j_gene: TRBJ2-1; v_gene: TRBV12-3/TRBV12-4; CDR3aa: ASSIFEASGQGHEQF
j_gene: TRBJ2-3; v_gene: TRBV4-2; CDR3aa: ASSLNEGGHGTQY
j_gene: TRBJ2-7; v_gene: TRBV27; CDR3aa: ASSLSIFNEQY
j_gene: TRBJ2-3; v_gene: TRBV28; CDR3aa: ASSWSSPGTTDTQY
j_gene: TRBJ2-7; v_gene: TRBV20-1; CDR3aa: SASRTPGPYEQY
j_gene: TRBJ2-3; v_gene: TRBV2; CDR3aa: ASSRTSRADTQY
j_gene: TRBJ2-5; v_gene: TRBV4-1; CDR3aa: ASSRQGGVQETQY
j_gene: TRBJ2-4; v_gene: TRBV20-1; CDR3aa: SADVAGANIQY
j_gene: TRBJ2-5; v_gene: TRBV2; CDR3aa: ASSVVGLTQY
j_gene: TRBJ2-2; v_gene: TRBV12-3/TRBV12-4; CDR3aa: ASSFGEKAGELF
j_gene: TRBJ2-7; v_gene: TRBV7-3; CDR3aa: ASSLTPGLAGGPPYEQY
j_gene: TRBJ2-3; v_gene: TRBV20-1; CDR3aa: SARRDDSTDTQY
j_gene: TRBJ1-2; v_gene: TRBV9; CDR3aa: ASSVGGRTRYYGYT
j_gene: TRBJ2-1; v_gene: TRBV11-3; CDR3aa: ASRGLAGGDEQF
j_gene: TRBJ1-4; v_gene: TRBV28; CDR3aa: ASSLAGNEKLF
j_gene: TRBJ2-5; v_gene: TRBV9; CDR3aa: ASSVAVGIQETQY
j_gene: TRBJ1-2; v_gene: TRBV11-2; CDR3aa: ASSYSGQGFENGYT
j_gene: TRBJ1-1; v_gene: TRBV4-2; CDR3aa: ASSFQVNTEAF
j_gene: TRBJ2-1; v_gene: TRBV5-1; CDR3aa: ASSPLAGDSYNEQF
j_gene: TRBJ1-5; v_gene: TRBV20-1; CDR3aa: SARLDNNQPQH
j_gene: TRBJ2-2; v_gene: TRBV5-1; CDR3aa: ASSLSGTSYTGELF
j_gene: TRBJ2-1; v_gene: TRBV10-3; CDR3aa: AISPGQRQYNEQF
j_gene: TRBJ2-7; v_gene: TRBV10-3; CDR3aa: AISSPNTYSYEQY
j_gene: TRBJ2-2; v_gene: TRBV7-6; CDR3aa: ASSRTGDYTGELF
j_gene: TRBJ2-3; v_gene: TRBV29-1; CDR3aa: SVCCPRTDTQY
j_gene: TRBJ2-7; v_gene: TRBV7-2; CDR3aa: ASSDQGREQY
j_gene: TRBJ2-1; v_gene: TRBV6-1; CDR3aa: ASSTSGTSGSGEQF
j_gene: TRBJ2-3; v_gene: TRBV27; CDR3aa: ASGFRDTQY
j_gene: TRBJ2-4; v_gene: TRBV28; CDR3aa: ASSQFTLQVRGAKNIQY
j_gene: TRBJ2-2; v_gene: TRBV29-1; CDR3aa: SAGLAGGELF
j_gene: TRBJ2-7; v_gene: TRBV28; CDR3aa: ATRVGLSYEQY
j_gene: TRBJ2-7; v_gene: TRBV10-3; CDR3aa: AISGLAGGEQY
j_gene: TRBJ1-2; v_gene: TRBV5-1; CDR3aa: ASSLAGKNYGYT
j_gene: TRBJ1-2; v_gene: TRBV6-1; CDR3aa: ASRPGAGFSYGYT
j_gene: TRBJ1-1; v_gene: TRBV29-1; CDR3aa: SVGLGITSRGAF
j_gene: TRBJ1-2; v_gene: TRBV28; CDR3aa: ASSPGLPRDRGYGYT
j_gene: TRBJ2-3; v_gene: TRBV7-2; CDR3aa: ASSARTTDTQY
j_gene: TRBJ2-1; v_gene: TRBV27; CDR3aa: ASSLTRINEQF